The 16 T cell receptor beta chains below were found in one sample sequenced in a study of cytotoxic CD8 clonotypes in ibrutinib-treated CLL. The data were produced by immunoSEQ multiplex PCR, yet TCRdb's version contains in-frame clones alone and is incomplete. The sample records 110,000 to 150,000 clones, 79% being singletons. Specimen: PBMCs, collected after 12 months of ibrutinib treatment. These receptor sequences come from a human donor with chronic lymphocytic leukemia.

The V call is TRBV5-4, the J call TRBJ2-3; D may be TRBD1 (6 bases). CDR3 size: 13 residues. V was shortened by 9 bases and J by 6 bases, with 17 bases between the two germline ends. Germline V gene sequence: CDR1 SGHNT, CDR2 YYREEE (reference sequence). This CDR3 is CATGEQGLDTQYF. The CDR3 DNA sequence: TGTGCCACCGGGGAACAGGGTTTGGATACGCAGTATTTT.

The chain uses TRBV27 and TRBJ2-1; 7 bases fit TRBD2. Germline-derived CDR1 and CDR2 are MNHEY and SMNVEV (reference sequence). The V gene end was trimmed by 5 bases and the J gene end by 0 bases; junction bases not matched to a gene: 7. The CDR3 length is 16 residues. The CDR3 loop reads CASSPLAVNSYNEQFF. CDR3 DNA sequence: TGTGCCAGCAGTCCCCTAGCGGTGAACTCCTACAATGAGCAGTTCTTC.

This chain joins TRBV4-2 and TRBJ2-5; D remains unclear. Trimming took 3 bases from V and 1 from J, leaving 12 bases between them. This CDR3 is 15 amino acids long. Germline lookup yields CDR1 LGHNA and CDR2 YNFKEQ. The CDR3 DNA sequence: TGTGCCAGCAGCCAGGTAAACAAGCTCCAAGAGACCCAGTACTTC. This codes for CASSQVNKLQETQYF.

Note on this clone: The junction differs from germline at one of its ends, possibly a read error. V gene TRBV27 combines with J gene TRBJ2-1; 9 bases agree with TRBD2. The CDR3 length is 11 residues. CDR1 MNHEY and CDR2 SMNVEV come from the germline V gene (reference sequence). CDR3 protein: CASNLAGEEFF. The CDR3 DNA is TGTGCCAGCAATTTAGCGGGGGAGGAGTTCTTC.

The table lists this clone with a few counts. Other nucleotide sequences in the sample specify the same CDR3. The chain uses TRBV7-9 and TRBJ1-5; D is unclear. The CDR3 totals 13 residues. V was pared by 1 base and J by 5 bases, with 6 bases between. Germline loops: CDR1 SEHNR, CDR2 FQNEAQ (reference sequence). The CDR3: CASSLVGDQPQHF. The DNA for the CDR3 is TGTGCCAGCAGCTTAGTTGGTGATCAGCCCCAGCATTTT.

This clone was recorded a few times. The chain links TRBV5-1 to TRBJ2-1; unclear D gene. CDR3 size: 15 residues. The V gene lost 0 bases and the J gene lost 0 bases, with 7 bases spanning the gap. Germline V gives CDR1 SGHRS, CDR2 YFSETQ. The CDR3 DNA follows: TGCGCCAGCAGCTTGGCGATGAGCTCCTACAATGAGCAGTTCTTC. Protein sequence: CASSLAMSSYNEQFF. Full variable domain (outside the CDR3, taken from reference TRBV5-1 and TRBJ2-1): KAGVTQTPRYLIKTRGQQVTLSCSPISGHRSVSWYQQTPGQGLQFLFEYFSETQRNKGNFPGRFSGRQFSNSRSEMNVSTLELGDSALYLCASSLAMSSYNEQFFGPGTRLTVL.

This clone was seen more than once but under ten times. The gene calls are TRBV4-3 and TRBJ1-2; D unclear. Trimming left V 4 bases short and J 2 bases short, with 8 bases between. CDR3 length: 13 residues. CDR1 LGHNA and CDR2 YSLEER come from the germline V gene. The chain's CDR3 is CASSLIDNYGYTF. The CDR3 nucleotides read TGCGCCAGCAGCCTCATTGACAACTATGGCTACACCTTC.

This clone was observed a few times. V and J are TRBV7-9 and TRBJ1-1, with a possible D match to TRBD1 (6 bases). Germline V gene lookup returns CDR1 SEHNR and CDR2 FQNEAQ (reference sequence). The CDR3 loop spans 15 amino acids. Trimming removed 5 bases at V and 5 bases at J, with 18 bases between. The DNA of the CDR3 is TGTGCCAGCAGCAACTACAGGGACGGATGGACTGAAGCTTTCTTT. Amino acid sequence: CASSNYRDGWTEAFF.

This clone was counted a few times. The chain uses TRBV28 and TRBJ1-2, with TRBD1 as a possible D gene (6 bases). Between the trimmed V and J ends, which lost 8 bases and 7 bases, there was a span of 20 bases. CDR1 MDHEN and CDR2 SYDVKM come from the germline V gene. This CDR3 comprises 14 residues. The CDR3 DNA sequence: TGTGCCAGCTGGCAAACAGGGAGATTGGGTGGCTACACCTTC. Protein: CASWQTGRLGGYTF.

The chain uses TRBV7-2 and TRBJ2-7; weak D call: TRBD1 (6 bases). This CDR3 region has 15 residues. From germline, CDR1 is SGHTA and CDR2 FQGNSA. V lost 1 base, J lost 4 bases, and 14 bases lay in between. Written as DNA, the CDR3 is TGTGCCAGCAGCTTAGGTCGACAGGAACCGTACGAGCAGTACTTC. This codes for CASSLGRQEPYEQYF. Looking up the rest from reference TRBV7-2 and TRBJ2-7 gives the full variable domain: GAGVSQSPSNKVTEKGKDVELRCDPISGHTALYWYRQSLGQGLEFLIYFQGNSAPDKSGLPSDRFSAERTGGSVSTLTIQRTQQEDSAVYLCASSLGRQEPYEQYFGPGTRLTVT.

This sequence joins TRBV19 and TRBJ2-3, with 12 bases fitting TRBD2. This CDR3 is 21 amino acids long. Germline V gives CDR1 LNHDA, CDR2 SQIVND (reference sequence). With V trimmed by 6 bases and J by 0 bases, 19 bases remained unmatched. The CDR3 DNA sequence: TGTGCCAGTAGCACTTGGACTAGCGGGACAGGGACCCCCTCTAGCACAGATACGCAGTATTTT. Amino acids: CASSTWTSGTGTPSSTDTQYF.

The CDR3: CASSPGFSNQPQHF. DNA for the CDR3: TGCGCCAGCAGCCCGGGGTTTAGCAATCAGCCCCAGCATTTT. This sequence joins TRBV4-1 and TRBJ1-5; no firm D call. V lost 4 bases to trimming and J lost 0 bases, with 7 bases between them. The CDR3 contains 14 residues. Germline V gene sequence: CDR1 MGHRA, CDR2 YSYEKL.

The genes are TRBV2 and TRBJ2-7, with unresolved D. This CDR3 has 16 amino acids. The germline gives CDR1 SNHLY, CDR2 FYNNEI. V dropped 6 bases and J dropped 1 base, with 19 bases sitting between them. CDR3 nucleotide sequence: TGTGCCAGCAGATTTCCGGCGTCAGGTAAATCCTACGAGCAGTACTTC. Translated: CASRFPASGKSYEQYF.

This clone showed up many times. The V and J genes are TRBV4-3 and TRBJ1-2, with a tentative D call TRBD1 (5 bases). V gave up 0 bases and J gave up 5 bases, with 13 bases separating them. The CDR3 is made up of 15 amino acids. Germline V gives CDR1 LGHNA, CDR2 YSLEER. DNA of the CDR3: TGCGCCAGCAGCCAAGATCTGGGACTCGAATATGGCTACACCTTC. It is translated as CASSQDLGLEYGYTF.

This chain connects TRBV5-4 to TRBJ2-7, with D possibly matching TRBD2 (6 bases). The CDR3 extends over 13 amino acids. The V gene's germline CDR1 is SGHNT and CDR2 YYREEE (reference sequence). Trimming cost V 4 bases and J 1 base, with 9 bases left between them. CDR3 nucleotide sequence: TGTGCCAGCAGCGCGGGACGGTCCTACGAGCAGTACTTC. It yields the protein CASSAGRSYEQYF. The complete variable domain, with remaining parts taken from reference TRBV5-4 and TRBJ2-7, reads ETGVTQSPTHLIKTRGQQVTLRCSSQSGHNTVSWYQQALGQGPQFIFQYYREEENGRGNFPPRFSGLQFPNYSSELNVNALELDDSALYLCASSAGRSYEQYFGPGTRLTVT.

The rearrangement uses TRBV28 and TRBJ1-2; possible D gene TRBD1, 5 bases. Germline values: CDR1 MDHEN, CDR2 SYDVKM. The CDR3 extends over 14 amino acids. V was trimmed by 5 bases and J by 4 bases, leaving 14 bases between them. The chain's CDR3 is CASSQLGGTYGYTF. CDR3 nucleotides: TGTGCCAGCAGTCAACTCGGGGGAACCTATGGCTACACCTTC.